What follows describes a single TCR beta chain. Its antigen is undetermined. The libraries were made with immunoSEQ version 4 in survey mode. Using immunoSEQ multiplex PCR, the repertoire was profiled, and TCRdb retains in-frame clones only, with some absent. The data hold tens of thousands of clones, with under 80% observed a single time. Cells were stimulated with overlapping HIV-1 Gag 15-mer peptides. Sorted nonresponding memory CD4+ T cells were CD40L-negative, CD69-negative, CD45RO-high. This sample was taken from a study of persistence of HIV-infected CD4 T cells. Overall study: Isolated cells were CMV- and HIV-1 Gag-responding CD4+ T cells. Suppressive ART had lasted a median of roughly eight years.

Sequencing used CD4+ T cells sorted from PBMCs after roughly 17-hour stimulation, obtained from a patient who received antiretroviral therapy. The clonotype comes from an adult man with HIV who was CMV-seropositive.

This CDR3 is CASSLGTSNYGYTF. The CDR3 coding sequence is TGTGCCAGTAGTCTCGGGACGTCTAACTATGGCTACACCTTC. The chain recombines TRBV19 with TRBJ1-2; TRBD1 might be the D (5 bases). The CDR3 extends over 14 amino acids. Germline values: CDR1 LNHDA, CDR2 SQIVND (reference sequence). Trimming took 5 bases from V and 0 from J, leaving 10 bases between them.